The T cell receptor (beta chain) under discussion was sequenced for a study of glioma-infiltrating T cells after dendritic cell vaccination. Study-level results: Longer survival after dendritic cell vaccination followed higher pretreatment TIL content.

TCRB CDR3 was amplified from 2 ug genomic DNA or less. Clones were read by immunoSEQ multiplex PCR, and TCRdb kept only the in-frame ones, dropping some. Here the sample spans about 76,000 clones, roughly 87% being singletons. The time point denotes: after dendritic cell vaccination, including at tumor progression/relapse. PBMC sampling occurred before vaccination, two weeks after the third dose, and at progression. As concerns this clone: Its antigen is currently unknown.

CDR3 size: 17 residues. Trimming at V came to 3 bases and at J to 9 bases, leaving 18 bases not matched to a gene. CDR1 is SGHTS, CDR2 YDEGEE, per germline. The sample was blood, taken after dendritic cell vaccination. The V call is TRBV5-8, the J call TRBJ2-7; 10 positions agree with TRBD2. This sequence originates from a human donor with glioblastoma. Here the CDR3 reads CASSWVRLAGAISGQYF. CDR3 DNA sequence: TGTGCCAGCAGCTGGGTCAGGCTAGCGGGAGCTATCAGTGGGCAGTACTTC.